This T cell receptor beta chain is from a study of blood T cell repertoires in COVID-19. Across the study: PBMCs, B-cell-depleted T cells, or T cells provided the cDNA or gDNA that made up the material.

The CDR3 consists of 14 residues. Germline V gives CDR1 GTSNPN, CDR2 SVGIG (reference sequence). V was shortened by 5 bases and J by 4 bases, with 17 bases between the two germline ends. In the source study's methods: Nucleated cell counts were estimated from reference gene primer amplification. The data were produced by immunoSEQ multiplex PCR, yet TCRdb's version contains in-frame clones alone and is incomplete. The V and J calls and clone size come from that table; D and trimming were worked out from the DNA. The sample records approximately 150,000 clones, approximately 86% being singletons. This TCR derives from an older woman who had recovered from COVID-19. Sequencing input: peripheral blood. This chain joins TRBV30 and TRBJ1-2; D is undetermined. The CDR3: CAWWTSYRGYGYTF. The CDR3, as DNA: TGTGCCTGGTGGACGTCGTACCGGGGCTATGGCTACACCTTC. Variable domain in full (rest from reference TRBV30 and TRBJ1-2): SQTIHQWPATLVQPVGSPLSLECTVEGTSNPNLYWYRQAAGRGLQLLFYSVGIGQISSEVPQNLSASRPQDRQFILSSKKLLLSDSGFYLCAWWTSYRGYGYTFGSGTRLTVV.